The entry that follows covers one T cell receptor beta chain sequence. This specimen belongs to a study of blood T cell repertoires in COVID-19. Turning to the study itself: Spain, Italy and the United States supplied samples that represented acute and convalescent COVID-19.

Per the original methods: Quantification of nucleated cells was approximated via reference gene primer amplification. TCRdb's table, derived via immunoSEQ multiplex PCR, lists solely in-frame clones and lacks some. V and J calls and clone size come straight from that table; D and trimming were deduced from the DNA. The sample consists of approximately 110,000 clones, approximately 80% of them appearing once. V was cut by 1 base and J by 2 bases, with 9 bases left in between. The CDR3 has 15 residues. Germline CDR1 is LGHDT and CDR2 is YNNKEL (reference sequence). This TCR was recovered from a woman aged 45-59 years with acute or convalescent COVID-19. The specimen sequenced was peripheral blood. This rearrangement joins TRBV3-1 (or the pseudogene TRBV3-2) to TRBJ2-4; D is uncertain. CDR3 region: CASSQVTETKNIQYF. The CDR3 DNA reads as TGTGCCAGCAGCCAAGTTACAGAAACCAAAAACATTCAGTACTTC.